One and the same sample provided the 18 T cell receptor beta chains below, sequenced in a study of Ad26.COV2.S vaccination and SARS-CoV-2 variants. TCRdb keeps only in-frame clones here, not all; method: immunoSEQ multiplex PCR. The sample lists around 450,000 clones, roughly nine tenths occurring once. Treatment meaning: around 19 received Ad26.COV2.S at low or high dose, single or two shots; roughly 5 received placebo; per-sample allocation not given. After the first vaccine or placebo injection, samples were drawn on day 63. Source: peripheral blood, taken in a trial of Ad26.COV2.S vaccine versus placebo. All receptors come from a person aged 18-60 years who received the Ad26.COV2.S COVID-19 vaccine or a placebo.

This chain connects TRBV27 to TRBJ1-4; 12 bases map to TRBD1. The V segment lost 3 bases and the J segment 8 bases; nucleotides outside the gene matches: 4. CDR1 is MNHEY, CDR2 SMNVEV, per germline (reference sequence). The CDR3 loop spans 15 amino acids. The CDR3 here is CASSFGTGGTEKLFF. The CDR3 region has the DNA TGTGCCAGCAGTTTCGGGACAGGGGGCACGGAAAAACTGTTTTTT.

The rearrangement joins TRBV11-2 to TRBJ1-5; 7 positions match TRBD1. Per the germline V gene, CDR1 is SGHAT and CDR2 is FQNNGV. CDR3 length: 13 amino acids. J gave up 6 bases and V 5 bases, and 4 bases lay outside the gene matches. CDR3 DNA sequence: TGTGCCAGCAGCCCAGGGGGGGGTCAGCCCCAGCATTTT. It yields the protein CASSPGGGQPQHF.

J is TRBJ1-4 and V is TRBV5-1; 10 positions match TRBD1. The CDR3 runs to 15 residues. Per the germline V gene, CDR1 is SGHRS and CDR2 is YFSETQ. V trimming: 1 base; J trimming: 7 bases; junction bases outside the gene matches: 4. CDR3 DNA: TGCGCCAGCAGCTTGCAGGGGACAGGGGTTGAAAAACTGTTTTTT. Translation: CASSLQGTGVEKLFF.

J is TRBJ1-2 and V is TRBV24-1, with 10 bases identical to TRBD1. CDR3 size: 15 residues. The germline V gene encodes CDR1 KGHDR and CDR2 SFDVKD. With 4 bases clipped from V and 2 bases from J, the junction kept 3 bases outside the gene matches. Here the CDR3 DNA reads TGTGCCACCAGTGAACCGGGACAGGGGAACTATGGCTACACCTTC. It is translated as CATSEPGQGNYGYTF.

The chain links TRBV7-3 to TRBJ2-1; D remains ambiguous. Looked up from germline, CDR1 is SGHTA and CDR2 is FQGTGA. V was pared by 5 bases and J by 2 bases, with 10 bases between. The CDR3 sequence is 14 residues long. The CDR3 DNA is TGTGCCAGCAGCCCCCCGGGCACCTACAATGAGCAGTTCTTC. Protein sequence: CASSPPGTYNEQFF.

The CDR3 is CASSLDWDMNEQFF. CDR3 coding DNA: TGTGCCAGCAGCTTAGATTGGGATATGAATGAGCAGTTCTTC. The genes are TRBV7-9 and TRBJ2-1; D gene uncertain. V was trimmed by 1 base and J by 7 bases, leaving 11 bases between them. Germline V gene sequence: CDR1 SEHNR, CDR2 FQNEAQ (reference sequence). The CDR3 sequence is 14 residues long.

V and J are TRBV16 and TRBJ2-2, with a weak D call TRBD1 (5 bases). The CDR3 spans 14 residues. V lost 3 bases and J 6 bases, leaving 11 bases between the germline ends. From germline, CDR1 is KGHSY and CDR2 FQNENV. CDR3 in amino acids: CASSQPSRAGELFF. CDR3 coding DNA: TGTGCCAGCAGCCAGCCCAGCAGGGCCGGGGAGCTGTTTTTT.

The rearrangement uses TRBV19 and TRBJ1-3; no clear D. The germline V gene encodes CDR1 LNHDA and CDR2 SQIVND (reference sequence). V was trimmed by 5 bases and J by 6 bases, leaving 17 bases between them. This CDR3 has 15 amino acids. The CDR3 spells CASSSRLGRENTIYF. For the CDR3, the DNA is TGTGCCAGTAGTTCCCGGTTAGGGAGGGAAAACACCATATATTTT.

The chain couples TRBV5-1 to TRBJ2-2; the D gene is possibly TRBD2 (5 bases). The germline CDR1 and CDR2 sequences are SGHRS and YFSETQ. V lost 0 bases and J lost 0, with 9 bases in between. The CDR3 sequence is 16 residues long. This chain's CDR3 is CASSLESGTNTGELFF. The DNA for the CDR3 is TGCGCCAGCAGCTTGGAGTCGGGGACGAACACCGGGGAGCTGTTTTTT.

Here the CDR3 DNA reads TGTGCCTGGAGTTGGGGCGGCTACGAGCAGTACTTC. This gives the protein CAWSWGGYEQYF. The chain is built from TRBV30 and TRBJ2-7; weak D call: TRBD1 (5 bases). From germline, CDR1 is GTSNPN and CDR2 SVGIG (reference sequence). The V end lost 2 bases, the J end lost 3 bases, and 8 bases lay between the germline ends. The CDR3 has 12 residues.

This chain joins TRBV28 and TRBJ1-5; D not resolved. Germline values: CDR1 MDHEN, CDR2 SYDVKM. The CDR3 is 12 residues long. Between the trimmed V and J ends, which lost 5 bases and 0 bases, there was a span of 2 bases. CDR3 sequence (DNA): TGTGCCAGCAGTACTAGCAATCAGCCCCAGCATTTT. This sequence encodes CASSTSNQPQHF.

The chain employs TRBV5-1 and TRBJ2-4; 8 nucleotides align to TRBD1. The germline V gene has CDR1 SGHRS and CDR2 YFSETQ. The CDR3 covers 14 residues. J gave up 7 bases and V 3 bases, and 6 bases lay outside the gene matches. The CDR3 loop reads CASSSGQGNNIQYF. CDR3 DNA: TGCGCCAGCAGCTCCGGACAGGGAAATAACATTCAGTACTTC.

The J gene is TRBJ2-7, the V gene TRBV13, with TRBD1 identical over 10 bases. The CDR3 length is 14 residues. V was clipped by 6 bases and J by 4 bases; unmatched bases: 6. CDR1 and CDR2 from the germline V gene are PRHDT and FYEKMQ (reference sequence). The CDR3 DNA sequence: TGTGCCAGCAGAAGGACAGGGGGAAAGTACGAGCAGTACGTC. Translation gives CASRRTGGKYEQYV.

This clone was seen only once. The V gene is TRBV4-2, the J gene TRBJ2-3; TRBD2 matches at 7 bases. Unmatched junction bases numbered 12, after V lost 1 base and J lost 2 bases. The CDR3 consists of 18 residues. Germline values: CDR1 LGHNA, CDR2 YNFKEQ. This CDR3 is CASSQGRLAGESTDTQYF. The DNA of the CDR3 is TGTGCCAGCAGCCAAGGGCGACTGGCGGGGGAATCCACAGATACGCAGTATTTT.

The gene calls are TRBV7-2 and TRBJ2-3, with 10 bases lining up with TRBD2. V was clipped by 2 bases and J by 6 bases; unmatched bases: 5. This CDR3 has 15 residues. Germline CDR1 SGHTA, CDR2 FQGNSA. This CDR3 is CASSLYLAGEDTQYF. In DNA, the CDR3 is TGTGCCAGCAGCTTATATCTAGCGGGAGAGGATACGCAGTATTTT.

This rearrangement joins TRBV10-3 to TRBJ2-7; the D is unclear. The CDR3 consists of 14 residues. Trimming pared 4 bases from V and 2 bases from J, leaving 12 bases between. CDR1 is ENHRY, CDR2 SYGVKD, per germline. Here the CDR3 DNA reads TGTGCCATCAGTGCGTCGGACGAAGCCTACGAGCAGTACGTC. It yields the protein CAISASDEAYEQYV.

V and J are TRBV10-3 and TRBJ2-3, with TRBD1 matching 9 bases. The CDR3 sequence is 16 residues long. The V and J ends lost 0 bases and 4 bases, in that order; junction bases with no gene match: 5. The germline V gene encodes CDR1 ENHRY and CDR2 SYGVKD. The CDR3 region has the DNA TGTGCCATCAGTGAGTCCGGACAGGGGAGGCCAGATACGCAGTATTTT. The encoded protein is CAISESGQGRPDTQYF.

V gene TRBV5-1 combines with J gene TRBJ1-2; D might be TRBD1 (6 bases). Germline CDR1 is SGHRS and CDR2 is YFSETQ. The V gene lost 4 bases and the J gene lost 8 bases, with 12 bases spanning the gap. This CDR3 has 12 amino acids. CDR3 protein: CASSSNREGYTF. In DNA form, the CDR3 reads TGCGCCAGCAGCAGTAACAGGGAGGGCTACACCTTC.